The present entry profiles one T cell receptor beta chain with its context. The source of the sample is a study of blood T cell repertoires in COVID-19. Background on the study: Material from acute and convalescent COVID-19 was sourced from the United States, Italy and Spain.

Looked up from germline, CDR1 is SGHAT and CDR2 is FQNNGV. Trimming took 5 bases from V and 7 from J; bases not matched to a gene: 8. The length of the CDR3 is 15 residues. Methods used by the authors: Amplifying reference gene primers gave estimates of nucleated cell counts. TCRdb's copy holds only in-frame clones and misses some; the assay was immunoSEQ multiplex PCR. V, J and clone size reflect that table, while D and trimming were determined from the DNA. Here the sample spans some 49,000 clones, 80% to 90% being singletons. The clonotype was recovered from a woman aged 60-75 years with acute or convalescent COVID-19. The sequencing input was peripheral blood. The rearrangement joins TRBV11-2 to TRBJ1-6; 7 nucleotides agree with TRBD1. The chain's CDR3 is CASSGAGTENSPLHF. DNA for the CDR3: TGTGCCAGCAGCGGGGCCGGGACAGAGAATTCACCCCTCCACTTT.